This T cell receptor beta chain was captured in a study of shared clonotypes between healthy human individuals. The wider study: There were three CD4 naive, three CD4 memory, two CD8 naive and one CD8 memory plates per donor.

Deep-level assay runs were performed. Produced via immunoSEQ multiplex PCR; TCRdb's table is partial and in-frame only. The sample yields about 1,500,000 clones, approximately 96% seen once. Germline-derived CDR1 and CDR2 are MGHRA and YSYEKL. Losses at the gene ends were 5 bases for V and 4 bases for J; bases not matched to a gene: 4. The CDR3 runs 15 residues. Remarks on this clone: The antigen remains unidentified.

Study results and caveats: The four-donor shared clonotypes exceeded non-shared clonotypes in generation probability, with non-shared ones scoring lower. A limitation of the genetic and exposure-history diversity represented arose from few donors.

Sequencing input: naive CD4+ T cells sorted from blood. The subset: CD45RA+ positively selected. The gene calls are TRBV4-1 and TRBJ2-3; TRBD1 agrees at 12 bases. This sequence originates from a man between 25 and 39 years old in good health. DNA for the CDR3: TGCGCCAGCAGCTCGGGACAGGGGGCGTCAGATACGCAGTATTTT. It encodes CASSSGQGASDTQYF.